This T cell receptor beta chain appears in the sequencing data of a study of early T cells in non-severe SARS-CoV-2 infection. MiXCR was run by TCRdb on the 5' RACE reads, yielding one entry per CDR3 protein. This sample yields 30,000 to 45,000 distinct CDR3 sequences, of which 5% to 6.5% are seen a single time; 25% to 30% belongs to the top ten. The sequence was obtained from an adult who was a healthcare worker with PCR-confirmed SARS-CoV-2 infection or an uninfected control (not recorded which). The sequencing sample was made of whole blood.

The CDR3 is CASSLLAGPTDTQYF. CDR3 nucleotide sequence: TGTGCCAGCAGCTTGCTAGCGGGACCCACAGATACGCAGTATTTT. This chain joins TRBV7-3 and TRBJ2-3, with 9 nucleotides matching TRBD2. Germline V CDR1 and CDR2: SGHTA, FQGTGA. This CDR3 has 15 residues. V lost 3 bases and J lost 2; bases outside the gene matches: 3. Together with reference TRBV7-3 and TRBJ2-3, the CDR3 gives the full variable domain: GAGVSQTPSNKVTEKGKYVELRCDPISGHTALYWYRQSLGQGPEFLIYFQGTGAADDSGLPNDRFFAVRPEGSVSTLKIQRTERGDSAVYLCASSLLAGPTDTQYFGPGTRLTVL.